Listed here is a single T cell receptor beta chain. The target antigen is unknown. This CDR3 spans 14 amino acids. The germline gives CDR1 SGHVT, CDR2 SQSDAQ. The V and J ends lost 5 bases and 6 bases, in that order; junction bases with no gene match: 7. This sample was taken from a study of lymphopenia after photon versus proton radiotherapy. General observations from the study: In patients who died, overall survival fell as post-nadir TCR diversity dropped more. Only patients who died were analyzed for survival; proton advantage is unproven. Oligoclonal CD8+ Temra expansion after nadir drove photon patients' diversity drop.

TCRdb keeps only in-frame clones here, not all; method: immunoSEQ multiplex PCR. The sample has tens of thousands of clones; roughly 89% are singletons. This chain uses TRBV7-4 with TRBJ1-5, with 7 bases matching TRBD1. The sequence was obtained from an older woman with pancreatic cancer. Some clones in this sample may be carry-over from other donors' samples. This specimen consisted of peripheral blood, obtained from a patient treated with proton-based radiotherapy. This chain's CDR3 is CASSPQGSGQPQHF. For the CDR3, the DNA is TGTGCCAGCAGCCCACAGGGGAGCGGTCAGCCCCAGCATTTT. Full variable domain (rest looked up from reference TRBV7-4 and TRBJ1-5): GAGVSQSPRYKVAKRGRDVALRCDSISGHVTLYWYRQTLGQGSEVLTYSQSDAQRDKSGRPSGRFSAERPERSVSTLKIQRTEQGDSAVYLCASSPQGSGQPQHFGDGTRLSIL.